Listed here are 9 T cell receptor beta chains from one sample, sequenced in a study of regulatory T cells in long-lasting Graves disease. Indicated time point: newly diagnosed GD, antithyroid drugs for less than 3 months. Scientists built the TCR library using RNA that was extracted from PBMCs. For TCR beta, libraries came from iRepertoire HTBI primers and Arm-PCR of CDR3 regions. TCRdb recomputed calls from the multiplex PCR reads with MiXCR, one row per CDR3 protein. The table records over 350,000 distinct CDR3 sequences, about 15% of them present only once. The sample was also reused in another study, on T cells in Graves' hyperthyroidism and ophthalmopathy.

The source was peripheral blood mononuclear cells (PBMCs), collected at new diagnosis, from a patient treated with antithyroid drugs. These TCRs come from a woman between 45 and 60 years old with Graves disease.

The V call is TRBV28, the J call TRBJ2-1; 8 bases are shared with TRBD2. The CDR3 consists of 15 residues. Losses at the gene ends were 5 bases for V and 8 bases for J; bases not matched to a gene: 11. CDR1 is MDHEN, CDR2 SYDVKM, per germline. CDR3 sequence (DNA): TGTGCCAGCAGTACAGCGGGAGAGGGAATGTATGAGCAGTTCTTC. It specifies CASSTAGEGMYEQFF.

The table lists this clonotype with many counts. The rearrangement links TRBV6-5 to TRBJ2-1; D not resolved. The CDR3 is made up of 14 amino acids. Germline assignment: CDR1 MNHEY and CDR2 SVGAGI. Trimming removed 0 bases from V and 4 bases from J, with 7 bases in between. The CDR3 is CASSYSSSYNEQFF. DNA of the CDR3: TGTGCCAGCAGTTACTCGTCATCATACAATGAGCAGTTCTTC.

This chain links TRBV7-2 with TRBJ2-5; D remains unclear. Trimming removed 0 bases from V and 7 bases from J, with 12 bases in between. The CDR3 has 14 residues. Germline loops: CDR1 SGHTA, CDR2 FQGNSA. CDR3 sequence reads: CASSLAAVVGTQYF. CDR3 coding DNA: TGTGCCAGCAGCTTAGCCGCGGTTGTTGGGACCCAGTACTTC.

This clonotype showed up many times. The chain combines TRBV20-1 with TRBJ2-7; 11 positions agree with TRBD2. The CDR3 has 15 amino acids. With V trimmed by 2 bases and J by 2 bases, 5 bases remained unmatched. CDR1 DFQATT and CDR2 SNEGSKA come from the germline V gene (reference sequence). The CDR3 DNA is TGCAGTGCTAGACCCGGGACTAGCGGAACCTACGAGCAGTACTTC. It encodes CSARPGTSGTYEQYF.

The chain employs TRBV29-1 and TRBJ2-2; tentatively, D is TRBD1 or TRBD2 (6 bases each). This CDR3 has 16 residues. Germline loops: CDR1 SQVTM, CDR2 ANQGSEA. Trimming left V 4 bases short and J 8 bases short, with 23 bases between. The CDR3 DNA reads as TGCAGCGTTGGGGGGGCCAGGGGAATAATGGCGGGGGAGCTGTTTTTT. Protein product: CSVGGARGIMAGELFF.

To note about this clonotype: This may arise from a read error, as a much more abundant clone is one base away. This is likely a read error, given that the CDR3 carries no conserved phenylalanine or tryptophan at its end. This sequence joins TRBV13 and TRBJ1-3, with D perhaps TRBD1 (5 bases). Germline V gene lookup returns CDR1 PRHDT and CDR2 FYEKMQ (reference sequence). The CDR3 totals 14 residues. V lost 1 base and J lost 4, with 8 bases in between. CDR3 sequence: CASSLAAGGNTIYC. The DNA for the CDR3 is TGTGCCAGCAGCTTAGCGGCAGGGGGAAACACCATATATTGT.

The rearrangement uses TRBV20-1 and TRBJ2-1; 10 bases are shared with TRBD2. The germline gives CDR1 DFQATT, CDR2 SNEGSKA (reference sequence). The trim removed 3 bases at V and 2 bases at J, leaving 13 bases unmatched. This CDR3 spans 18 amino acids. The chain's CDR3 is CSASGVAGGLSPYNEQFF. CDR3 DNA sequence: TGCAGTGCTAGTGGGGTAGCGGGAGGCTTGAGCCCCTACAATGAGCAGTTCTTC.

In this sample, this clonotype turned up many times. The V gene is TRBV5-1, the J gene TRBJ2-1; no reliable D call. Trimming removed 4 bases at V and 0 bases at J, with 11 bases between. There are 15 residues in the CDR3. The germline CDR1 and CDR2 sequences are SGHRS and YFSETQ. The CDR3 nucleotides read TGCGCCAGCAGCGGACCGGAGAGCTCCTACAATGAGCAGTTCTTC. It yields the protein CASSGPESSYNEQFF.

Many counts were recorded for this clonotype. The chain recombines TRBV12-3 or TRBV12-4 with TRBJ1-5; 10 positions agree with TRBD1. V dropped 5 bases and J dropped 4; count of bases not matched to a gene: 5. CDR3 length: 15 amino acids. CDR3 DNA sequence: TGTGCCAGCAGTCGGACAGGGGGTATTAATCAGCCCCAGCATTTT. Protein product: CASSRTGGINQPQHF.